This note documents a single TCR beta chain sequence. The entry originates in a study of T-cell reconstitution after alpha-beta-depleted transplantation in children. Germline V CDR1 and CDR2: GTSNPN, SVGIG (reference sequence). This CDR3 has 10 amino acids. Unique molecular identifiers were built into the TCRbeta library. One entry per CDR3 protein results from TCRdb running MiXCR on the PCR reads. The table records hundreds of thousands of distinct CDR3 sequences, roughly 10% of them present only once. This TCR came from a human donor who donated a stem cell graft to a child with acute myeloid leukemia. The chain carries TRBV30 and TRBJ2-5; D not certain. The material was PBMCs from the stem cell graft donor, obtained from the stem cell graft. CDR3 DNA sequence: TGTGCTGTGGAGTCGAAGACCCAGTACTTC. Translated: CAVESKTQYF.